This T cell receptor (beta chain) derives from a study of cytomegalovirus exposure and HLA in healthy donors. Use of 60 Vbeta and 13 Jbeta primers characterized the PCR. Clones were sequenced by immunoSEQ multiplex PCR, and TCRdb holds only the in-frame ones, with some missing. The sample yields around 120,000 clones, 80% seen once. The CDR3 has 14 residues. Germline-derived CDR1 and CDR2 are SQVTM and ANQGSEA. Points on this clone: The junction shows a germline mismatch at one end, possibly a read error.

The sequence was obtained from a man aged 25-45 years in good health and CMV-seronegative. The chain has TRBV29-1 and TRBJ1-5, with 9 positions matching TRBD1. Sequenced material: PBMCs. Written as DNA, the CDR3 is TGCAGCGTCCGGGACAGGGCGAGCAATCAGCCCCAGAATTTT. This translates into CSVRDRASNQPQNF.